Listed below are T cell receptor beta chains from one sample, sequenced in a study of blood T cell repertoires in COVID-19. The method was immunoSEQ multiplex PCR; TCRdb's version includes in-frame clones alone and lacks a portion of them. Among around 80,000 clones listed, around 83% were seen once. The sequenced sample was peripheral blood. The receptor set was obtained from a human donor in a cohort sampled during active COVID-19. Both conserved end residues are part of each CDR3. Clone size is not always given. Where it is, it says once, few, many or a class for expanded clones.

size	V	CDR3
.	TRBV7-2	CASSAGHASGANVLTF
.	TRBV15	CATSRVAPGGSYEQYF
.	TRBV3-1/TRBV3-2	CASLGQGGETQYF
.	TRBV6-5	CASSKTGGRTYEQYF
.	TRBV7-2	CASRVAGAGGGELFF
.	TRBV9	CASSVLGLLAGELFF
.	TRBV7-2	CASSLVVNEQFF
once	TRBV9	CASSPRGNTIYF
.	TRBV19	CASSITGTGSQPQHF
.	TRBV4-1	CASSHRDRVEEKLFF
.	TRBV6-5	CASGERGSYYGYTF